One and the same sample provided the 16 T cell receptor beta chains below, sequenced in a study of cytomegalovirus exposure and HLA in healthy donors. The PCR made use of 60 Vbeta and 13 Jbeta primers. Sequencing used immunoSEQ multiplex PCR; TCRdb keeps in-frame clones, though not all of them. The sample contains about 160,000 clones, 80% of which appear only once. The sequenced sample was PBMCs. The origin of the receptors is a man aged 18 to 30 in good health and CMV-seropositive.

This chain links TRBV5-1 with TRBJ1-1; tentatively, D is TRBD1 (6 bases). The CDR3 has 13 amino acids. Per the germline V gene, CDR1 is SGHRS and CDR2 is YFSETQ. The ends were cut back, 2 bases at V and 4 bases at J, with 9 bases in the middle. CDR3 in amino acids: CASSFRGGTEAFF. Here the CDR3 DNA reads TGCGCCAGCAGCTTTAGGGGGGGCACTGAAGCTTTCTTT. The full variable domain, its missing parts supplied by reference TRBV5-1 and TRBJ1-1, is KAGVTQTPRYLIKTRGQQVTLSCSPISGHRSVSWYQQTPGQGLQFLFEYFSETQRNKGNFPGRFSGRQFSNSRSEMNVSTLELGDSALYLCASSFRGGTEAFFGQGTRLTVV.

This chain connects TRBV2 to TRBJ2-1; tentatively, D is TRBD2 (6 bases). Germline V lookup: CDR1 SNHLY, CDR2 FYNNEI. The length of the CDR3 is 13 residues. The germline V and J ends were trimmed by 8 bases and 5 bases, with 13 bases remaining between them. The CDR3 DNA follows: TGTGCCAGCGGCGGGACTTTGAACAATGAGCAGTTCTTC. This translates into CASGGTLNNEQFF.

This clone was detected only a few times. The chain joins TRBV29-1 to TRBJ2-5; TRBD2 matches 9 bases. Germline V gene lookup returns CDR1 SQVTM and CDR2 ANQGSEA. The CDR3 is made up of 14 amino acids. With V trimmed by 4 bases and J by 1 base, 4 bases remained unmatched. In DNA, the CDR3 is TGCAGCGTTGCAGGCGGGGGGGCCCAAGAGACCCAGTACTTC. As protein: CSVAGGGAQETQYF.

The V call is TRBV11-2, the J call TRBJ1-1; D is undetermined. With 5 bases removed from V and 4 bases from J, the gap between germline ends came to 17 bases. Germline values: CDR1 SGHAT, CDR2 FQNNGV. The CDR3 extends over 15 amino acids. The DNA for the CDR3 is TGTGCCAGCAGCCCCGTAGCGGGGTTGATCACTGAAGCTTTCTTT. This encodes CASSPVAGLITEAFF.

The V and J genes are TRBV5-4 and TRBJ2-2; 7 bases fit TRBD1. Germline V lookup: CDR1 SGHNT, CDR2 YYREEE (reference sequence). The CDR3 totals 15 residues. V trimming: 3 bases; J trimming: 4 bases; junction bases outside the gene matches: 6. Written as DNA, the CDR3 is TGTGCCAGCAGCTCGACAGGGACGGGCACCGGGGAGCTGTTTTTT. This sequence encodes CASSSTGTGTGELFF. The full variable domain, with the rest looked up from reference TRBV5-4 and TRBJ2-2, is ETGVTQSPTHLIKTRGQQVTLRCSSQSGHNTVSWYQQALGQGPQFIFQYYREEENGRGNFPPRFSGLQFPNYSSELNVNALELDDSALYLCASSSTGTGTGELFFGEGSRLTVL.

This clone was counted only a few times. In DNA, the CDR3 is TGTGCCAGCAGCTGCTGTGCGGCGAACACCGGGGAGCTGTTTTTT. Translating it yields CASSCCAANTGELFF. This sequence joins TRBV7-4 and TRBJ2-2; D is unresolved. Trimming shortened V by 4 bases and J by 0 bases, and 9 bases separated the two germline ends. CDR1 and CDR2 from the germline V gene are SGHVT and SQSDAQ. The length of the CDR3 is 15 residues.

This sequence joins TRBV7-2 and TRBJ1-2; D is perhaps TRBD1 (6 bases). From germline, CDR1 is SGHTA and CDR2 FQGNSA. This CDR3 contains 15 residues. V gave up 11 bases and J gave up 4 bases, with 23 bases separating them. The CDR3 sequence is CAGSPGHGSGYGYTF. The DNA for the CDR3 is TGTGCCGGTTCACCGGGACACGGGTCTGGCTATGGCTACACCTTC. The variable domain in full, with the rest retrieved from reference TRBV7-2 and TRBJ1-2, is GAGVSQSPSNKVTEKGKDVELRCDPISGHTALYWYRQSLGQGLEFLIYFQGNSAPDKSGLPSDRFSAERTGGSVSTLTIQRTQQEDSAVYLCAGSPGHGSGYGYTFGSGTRLTVV.

The chain employs TRBV9 and TRBJ2-7; D remains ambiguous. Trimming pared 1 base from V and 2 bases from J, leaving 7 bases between. Looked up from germline, CDR1 is SGDLS and CDR2 is YYNGEE. The CDR3 runs 13 residues. CDR3 protein: CASSVRPAYEQYF. CDR3 sequence (DNA): TGTGCCAGCAGCGTACGCCCAGCCTACGAGCAGTACTTC.

This clone came up a few times. The chain joins TRBV29-1 to TRBJ1-1, with a possible D match to TRBD1 (6 bases). Trimming removed 4 bases at V and 0 bases at J, with 15 bases between. The CDR3 is 15 amino acids. Looked up from germline, CDR1 is SQVTM and CDR2 is ANQGSEA. CDR3 residues: CSVVQGQLVNTEAFF. CDR3 DNA sequence: TGCAGCGTTGTCCAGGGGCAGTTGGTGAACACTGAAGCTTTCTTT.

The chain's CDR3 is CAWRGGEEKLFF. In DNA, the CDR3 is TGTGCCTGGAGGGGGGGTGAGGAAAAACTGTTTTTT. The rearrangement links TRBV30 to TRBJ1-4; D might be TRBD1 (5 bases). The CDR3 runs to 12 residues. Trimming pared 3 bases from V and 8 bases from J, leaving 10 bases between. Germline CDR1 is GTSNPN and CDR2 is SVGIG (reference sequence).

This clone was detected a few times. V usage is TRBV29-1 and J usage is TRBJ2-2; TRBD1 agrees at 7 bases. Germline trimming cut 5 bases from V and 5 bases from J; bases unmatched to any gene: 2. CDR3 length equals 12 residues. Germline V gives CDR1 SQVTM, CDR2 ANQGSEA. This CDR3 reads CSVTRGTGELFF. The CDR3 nucleotides read TGCAGCGTTACCAGGGGGACCGGGGAGCTGTTTTTT.

J is TRBJ1-1 and V is TRBV9; 8 nucleotides line up with TRBD1. The trim removed 4 bases at V and 4 bases at J, leaving 15 bases unmatched. From germline, CDR1 is SGDLS and CDR2 YYNGEE. The CDR3 consists of 17 residues. In nucleotides, the CDR3 is TGTGCCAGCAGCCAACATGGACAGGGTAGGGCGGGCACTGAAGCTTTCTTT. Protein sequence: CASSQHGQGRAGTEAFF.

This chain links TRBV9 with TRBJ1-1, with D perhaps TRBD1 (5 bases). The germline gives CDR1 SGDLS, CDR2 YYNGEE. The length of the CDR3 is 11 residues. The V gene lost 2 bases and the J gene lost 12 bases, with 11 bases spanning the gap. This chain's CDR3 is CASSVPGLTFF. DNA of the CDR3: TGTGCCAGCAGCGTTCCAGGGTTGACTTTCTTT.

The chain combines TRBV9 with TRBJ2-1; TRBD2 matches 10 bases. Germline CDR1 reads SGDLS; CDR2 reads YYNGEE. The CDR3 contains 14 residues. Trimming took 2 bases from V and 9 from J; bases not matched to a gene: 5. CDR3 protein: CASSVRLAGLEQFF. In nucleotides, the CDR3 is TGTGCCAGCAGCGTGAGACTAGCGGGTCTTGAGCAGTTCTTC.

V and J are TRBV19 and TRBJ2-7, with D unresolved. Germline V lookup: CDR1 LNHDA, CDR2 SQIVND (reference sequence). Trimming took 2 bases from V and 0 from J, leaving 11 bases between them. This CDR3 is built from 15 residues. The DNA of the CDR3 is TGTGCCAGTAGTATATCGAGGATGAACTCCTACGAGCAGTACTTC. Translated: CASSISRMNSYEQYF.

The chain is built from TRBV5-6 and TRBJ2-5; D possibly corresponds to TRBD2 (6 bases). V was pared by 3 bases and J by 3 bases, with 9 bases between. Germline V gives CDR1 SGHDT, CDR2 YYEEEE. The CDR3 is made up of 13 amino acids. CDR3 sequence reads: CASSWGTEETQYF. As DNA, the CDR3 is TGTGCCAGCAGCTGGGGGACTGAAGAGACCCAGTACTTC.